This TCR beta chain was recorded in a study of T cell changes during pregnancy in multiple sclerosis. Here immunoSEQ multiplex PCR was the method, and the copy in TCRdb shows in-frame clones only, minus some. Of tens of thousands of clones listed, roughly 90% are singletons. The CDR3 runs 14 residues. V gave up 8 bases and J gave up 0 bases; unmatched junction bases: 5. Per germline, CDR1 MNHNS and CDR2 SASEGT. The V call is TRBV6-1, the J call TRBJ2-7; TRBD1 agrees at 9 bases. This sample comprised peripheral blood, obtained in the third trimester of pregnancy. This sequence was found in a female donor in good health, enrolled as a control in a pregnancy study. In DNA form, the CDR3 reads TGTGCCAGCGGACCGGACAGGGGCTCCTACGAGCAGTACTTC. Residues: CASGPDRGSYEQYF.